Detailed here is one TCR beta chain. TCRdb's copy holds only in-frame clones and misses some; the assay was immunoSEQ multiplex PCR. Of more than 200,000 clones in the sample, roughly 85% were seen once. This sample is drawn from a study of blood T cell repertoires in COVID-19. About the research overall: Specimens from acute and convalescent COVID-19 originated in the United States, Italy and Spain. T cells, B-cell-depleted T cells, or PBMCs provided the cDNA or gDNA that served as material.

CDR3 size: 16 residues. The ends lost 6 bases at V and 5 bases at J; junction bases unmatched: 9. Germline V lookup: CDR1 SNHLY, CDR2 FYNNEI. The sequence was collected from a woman aged 40 to 55 with active or convalescent COVID-19. The rearrangement uses TRBV2 and TRBJ1-5; 11 positions match TRBD1. The sequenced sample was peripheral blood. The CDR3 DNA reads as TGTGCCAGCAGGGGGAGGGGACAGGGGGTCCATCAGCCCCAGCATTTT. This gives the protein CASRGRGQGVHQPQHF.